This T cell receptor (beta chain) was profiled in a study of T cells in Graves' hyperthyroidism and ophthalmopathy. TCR beta CDR3 sequences were amplified from RNA transcripts. When the TCR CDR3 underwent first-round RT-PCR, the HTBI primer set was used. MiXCR, applied by TCRdb to the multiplex PCR reads, yields one record per CDR3 protein. The sample lists hundreds of thousands of distinct CDR3 sequences; about 12% were seen once. The sample holds many counts of this clonotype. Sequencing was performed on blood. The receptor was derived from a woman in her late teens or twenties with Graves' hyperthyroidism.

CDR3 amino acids: CASSVGLADEQFF. CDR3 bases: TGTGCCAGTAGCGTCGGACTAGCTGATGAGCAGTTCTTC. V and J are TRBV7-2 and TRBJ2-1, with 8 nucleotides matching TRBD2. Germline trimming cut 9 bases from V and 8 bases from J; bases unmatched to any gene: 9. Per germline, CDR1 SGHTA and CDR2 FQGNSA. This CDR3 is built from 13 residues. Full variable domain (outside the CDR3, taken from reference TRBV7-2 and TRBJ2-1): GAGVSQSPSNKVTEKGKDVELRCDPISGHTALYWYRQSLGQGLEFLIYFQGNSAPDKSGLPSDRFSAERTGGSVSTLTIQRTQQEDSAVYLCASSVGLADEQFFGPGTRLTVL.